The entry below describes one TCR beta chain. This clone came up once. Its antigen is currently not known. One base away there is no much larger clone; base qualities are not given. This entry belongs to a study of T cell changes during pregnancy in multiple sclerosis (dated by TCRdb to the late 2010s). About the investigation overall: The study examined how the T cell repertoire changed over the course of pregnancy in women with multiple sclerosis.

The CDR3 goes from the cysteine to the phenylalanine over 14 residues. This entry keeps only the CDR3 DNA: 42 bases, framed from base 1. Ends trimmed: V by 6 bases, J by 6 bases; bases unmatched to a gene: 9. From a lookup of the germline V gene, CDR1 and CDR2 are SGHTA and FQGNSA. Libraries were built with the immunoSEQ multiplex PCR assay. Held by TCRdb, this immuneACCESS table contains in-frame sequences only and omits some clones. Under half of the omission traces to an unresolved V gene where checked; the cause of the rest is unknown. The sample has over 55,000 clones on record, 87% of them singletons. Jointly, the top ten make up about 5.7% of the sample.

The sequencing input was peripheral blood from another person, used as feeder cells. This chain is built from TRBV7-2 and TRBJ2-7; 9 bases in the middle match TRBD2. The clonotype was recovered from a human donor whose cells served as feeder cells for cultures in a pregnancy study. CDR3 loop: CASRRASGIPEQYF. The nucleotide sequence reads TGTGCCAGCAGGAGGGCTAGCGGGATCCCCGAGCAGTACTTC.